This TCR beta chain emerged from a study of response to subunit inactivated influenza vaccine. TCRdb re-called the RT-PCR reads through MiXCR, storing one row per CDR3 protein. The sample shows 650,000 to 800,000 distinct CDR3 sequences, about 18% of them seen only once. This sequence was found in a man aged 50 to 60 who received an inactivated influenza vaccine. The sample consisted of PBMCs from blood, taken approximately 5 days after vaccination.

The CDR3 protein is CAIRRDGLPYEQYF. The DNA of the CDR3 is TGTGCCATCAGAAGGGACGGACTGCCCTACGAGCAGTACTTC. The J gene is TRBJ2-7, the V gene TRBV10-3, with D possibly being TRBD1 or TRBD2 (5 bases each). The CDR3 runs to 14 residues. V lost 6 bases and J lost 2, with 14 bases in between. Germline loops: CDR1 ENHRY, CDR2 SYGVKD.